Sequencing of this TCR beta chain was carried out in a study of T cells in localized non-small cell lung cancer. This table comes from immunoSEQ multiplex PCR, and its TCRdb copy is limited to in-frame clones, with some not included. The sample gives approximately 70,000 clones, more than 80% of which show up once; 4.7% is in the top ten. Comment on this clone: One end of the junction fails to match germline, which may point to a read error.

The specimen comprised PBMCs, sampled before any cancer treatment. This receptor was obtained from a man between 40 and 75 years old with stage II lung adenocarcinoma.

CDR3 sequence reads: CASSRNGRNEKLFF. For the CDR3, the DNA is TGTGCTAGCAGTCGCAACGGTCGTAATGAAAAACTGTTTTTT. The rearrangement links TRBV7-7 to TRBJ1-4; D remains ambiguous. This CDR3 region has 14 residues. CDR1 is SSHAT, CDR2 FNYEAQ, per germline (reference sequence).